This T cell receptor (beta chain) emerged from a study of shared clonotypes between healthy human individuals. Only in-frame clones appear in the TCRdb table, and some are missing; sequencing was by immunoSEQ multiplex PCR. The sample consists of hundreds of thousands of clones, around three quarters of them appearing once. The CDR3 is 16 residues long. Trimming took off 0 bases at V and 5 bases at J, with 15 bases between the two ends. The V gene's germline CDR1 is LGHNA and CDR2 YNFKEQ. Sequencing used PBMCs. The TCR comes from a woman in her forties in good health. Some clones in this sample may be carry-over from other donors' samples. The chain employs TRBV4-2 and TRBJ2-3; D remains unclear. CDR3 DNA sequence: TGTGCCAGCAGCCAAGAAGGACCTAAAGTGCGAGATACGCAGTATTTT. Translating it yields CASSQEGPKVRDTQYF.